The 21 T cell receptor beta chains in this list originate from one sample, sequenced in a study of T cell changes during pregnancy in multiple sclerosis. The repertoire was sequenced with immunoSEQ multiplex PCR; TCRdb's copy has only in-frame clones and lacks some. The sample holds 90,000 to 100,000 clones, approximately 90% seen once. This specimen was peripheral blood, taken after pregnancy. The receptors originated from a female donor in good health, enrolled as a control in a pregnancy study.

This chain links TRBV28 with TRBJ2-5, with D perhaps TRBD1 (6 bases). Per the germline V gene, CDR1 is MDHEN and CDR2 is SYDVKM. V was clipped by 8 bases and J by 5 bases, with 15 bases between them. The CDR3 is 13 residues long. The CDR3 sequence is CASGGGSLETQYF. The CDR3 DNA follows: TGTGCCAGCGGGGGCGGCTCCTTGGAGACCCAGTACTTC.

V is TRBV7-8 and J is TRBJ2-5; 8 nucleotides agree with TRBD1. Germline V gives CDR1 SGHVS, CDR2 FQNEAQ. The V segment lost 4 bases and the J segment 2 bases; nucleotides outside the gene matches: 6. This CDR3 is built from 15 residues. The CDR3 DNA follows: TGTGCCAGCAGCTCGAAGACAGGGGAGCAAGAGACCCAGTACTTC. Translated: CASSSKTGEQETQYF. Looking up the rest from reference TRBV7-8 and TRBJ2-5 gives the full variable domain: GAGVSQSPRYKVAKRGQDVALRCDPISGHVSLFWYQQALGQGPEFLTYFQNEAQLDKSGLPSDRFFAERPEGSVSTLKIQRTQQEDSAVYLCASSSKTGEQETQYFGPGTRLLVL.

The gene calls are TRBV28 and TRBJ2-5; TRBD2 matches 8 bases. Trimming took 6 bases from V and 7 from J; bases not matched to a gene: 10. CDR3 length: 14 residues. Looked up from germline, CDR1 is MDHEN and CDR2 is SYDVKM. Written as DNA, the CDR3 is TGTGCCAGCAGCGGGGGGGCCCTTCCAGGGACCCAGTACTTC. Translating it yields CASSGGALPGTQYF.

This sequence joins TRBV25-1 and TRBJ2-7; TRBD1 aligns across 8 bases. Germline V lookup: CDR1 MGHDK, CDR2 SYGVNS. The CDR3 contains 16 residues. The V and J ends lost 4 bases and 2 bases, in that order; junction bases with no gene match: 10. The CDR3 DNA reads as TGTGCCAGCAGTGCAGACCGGACAGGGCCACCCTACGAGCAGTACTTC. It codes for CASSADRTGPPYEQYF.

The rearrangement links TRBV19 to TRBJ2-3; D is perhaps TRBD2 (5 bases). The CDR3 is 14 amino acids. Germline V CDR1 and CDR2: LNHDA, SQIVND (reference sequence). Trimming left V 2 bases short and J 6 bases short, with 12 bases between. The chain's CDR3 is CASSIPGIWDTQYF. For the CDR3, the DNA is TGTGCCAGTAGTATACCGGGAATCTGGGATACGCAGTATTTT.

The CDR3 spells CASSPSVDEQFF. In nucleotides, the CDR3 is TGTGCCAGTAGTCCCAGTGTTGATGAGCAGTTCTTC. The gene calls are TRBV19 and TRBJ2-1; D is unresolved. V was pared by 5 bases and J by 8 bases, with 10 bases between. From germline, CDR1 is LNHDA and CDR2 SQIVND (reference sequence). The CDR3 extends over 12 amino acids.

V is TRBV29-1 and J is TRBJ2-5; maybe TRBD2 (6 bases). V lost 4 bases and J lost 5, with 14 bases in between. Germline CDR1 and CDR2: SQVTM and ANQGSEA. CDR3 size: 13 residues. CDR3 sequence reads: CSVGGGDPETQYF. CDR3 nucleotides: TGCAGCGTTGGAGGAGGGGATCCGGAGACCCAGTACTTC.

The chain couples TRBV27 to TRBJ1-2; TRBD1 aligns across 12 bases. The CDR3 loop spans 17 amino acids. Germline CDR1 and CDR2: MNHEY and SMNVEV (reference sequence). The V segment lost 6 bases and the J segment 6 bases; nucleotides outside the gene matches: 14. The CDR3 DNA is TGTGCCAGCAGCCACCGGGACAGGGGGCCGATATCTGATGGCTACACCTTC. Amino acids: CASSHRDRGPISDGYTF.

This clone was seen a handful of times. The chain has TRBV29-1 and TRBJ1-1, with TRBD1 as a possible D gene (5 bases). Trimming left V 4 bases short and J 2 bases short, with 11 bases between. The V gene's germline CDR1 is SQVTM and CDR2 ANQGSEA. The CDR3 spans 13 residues. This chain's CDR3 is CSVARGSNTEAFF. The CDR3 nucleotides are TGCAGCGTTGCTAGGGGATCTAACACTGAAGCTTTCTTT.

The chain employs TRBV7-9 and TRBJ1-6, with a tentative D call TRBD1 (5 bases). The ends were cut back, 3 bases at V and 6 bases at J, with 9 bases in the middle. Germline V CDR1 and CDR2: SEHNR, FQNEAQ (reference sequence). The CDR3 has 14 amino acids. The CDR3 spells CASSLGGSNSPLHF. In DNA, the CDR3 is TGTGCCAGCAGCTTGGGGGGGAGTAATTCACCCCTCCACTTT.

The rearrangement joins TRBV7-8 to TRBJ2-3, with 7 bases lining up with TRBD2. J gave up 0 bases and V 8 bases, and 14 bases lay outside the gene matches. Looked up from germline, CDR1 is SGHVS and CDR2 is FQNEAQ. This CDR3 is 17 amino acids long. The CDR3 loop is CASAPGHSGQSTDTQYF. Here the CDR3 DNA reads TGTGCCAGCGCCCCGGGTCATAGCGGGCAAAGCACAGATACGCAGTATTTT.

The V and J genes are TRBV6-1 and TRBJ2-3, with D tentatively TRBD2 (6 bases). This CDR3 contains 16 residues. Trimming removed 0 bases at V and 6 bases at J, with 16 bases between. Germline V gene data show CDR1 as MNHNS and CDR2 as SASEGT. As DNA, the CDR3 is TGTGCCAGCAGTGAAGCGCCAGGGCGGGGATACGATACGCAGTATTTT. As protein: CASSEAPGRGYDTQYF.

The CDR3 nucleotides are TGTGCCAGCACCCCTATGGGAGAACAACAGCCCCAGCATTTT. This gives the protein CASTPMGEQQPQHF. The chain employs TRBV7-4 and TRBJ1-5, with unresolved D. The germline gives CDR1 SGHVT, CDR2 SQSDAQ. V lost 7 bases and J lost 7, with 17 bases in between. The CDR3 totals 14 residues. Using reference TRBV7-4 and TRBJ1-5 for the parts outside the CDR3, the full variable domain is GAGVSQSPRYKVAKRGRDVALRCDSISGHVTLYWYRQTLGQGSEVLTYSQSDAQRDKSGRPSGRFSAERPERSVSTLKIQRTEQGDSAVYLCASTPMGEQQPQHFGDGTRLSIL.

The J gene is TRBJ2-1, the V gene TRBV9; a possible D gene is TRBD2 (7 bases). Trimming stripped 3 bases from V and 4 bases from J, with 11 bases between. The CDR3 sequence is 14 residues long. Germline-derived CDR1 and CDR2 are SGDLS and YYNGEE. CDR3 DNA: TGTGCCAGCAGCGAGCGGGACACTTACAATGAGCAGTTCTTC. Its protein product is CASSERDTYNEQFF.

The V and J genes are TRBV5-4 and TRBJ1-2; D call uncertain. Germline loops: CDR1 SGHNT, CDR2 YYREEE (reference sequence). Trimming removed 5 bases from V and 5 bases from J, with 10 bases in between. CDR3 length: 12 residues. The CDR3 DNA follows: TGTGCCAGCAGTCCGACGGGGTATGGCTACACCTTC. Protein product: CASSPTGYGYTF.

This chain uses TRBV7-6 with TRBJ2-2, with a weak D call TRBD2 (6 bases). This CDR3 has 13 residues. With 2 bases removed from V and 7 bases from J, the gap between germline ends came to 8 bases. Germline V lookup: CDR1 SGHVS, CDR2 FNYEAQ. CDR3 sequence reads: CASSLRGGGELFF. In DNA, the CDR3 is TGTGCCAGCAGCTTAAGGGGAGGCGGGGAGCTGTTTTTT.

The rearrangement uses TRBV2 and TRBJ2-7; the match to TRBD1 covers 9 bases. The V segment lost 3 bases and the J segment 5 bases; nucleotides outside the gene matches: 11. Germline-derived CDR1 and CDR2 are SNHLY and FYNNEI. The CDR3 totals 16 residues. DNA of the CDR3: TGTGCCAGCAGTGACCCGGCCGGGACAGGGAACCACGAGCAGTACTTC. This encodes CASSDPAGTGNHEQYF. Supplemented by reference TRBV2 and TRBJ2-7, the full variable domain reads EPEVTQTPSHQVTQMGQEVILRCVPISNHLYFYWYRQILGQKVEFLVSFYNNEISEKSEIFDDQFSVERPDGSNFTLKIRSTKLEDSAMYFCASSDPAGTGNHEQYFGPGTRLTVT.

This rearrangement joins TRBV5-4 to TRBJ1-4; 7 bases fit TRBD1. Germline CDR1 reads SGHNT; CDR2 reads YYREEE (reference sequence). CDR3 length: 15 amino acids. The V and J ends lost 2 bases and 5 bases, in that order; junction bases with no gene match: 6. The CDR3 is CASSFRQGYNEKLFF. CDR3 coding DNA: TGTGCCAGCAGCTTTCGACAGGGTTACAATGAAAAACTGTTTTTT.

This chain links TRBV9 with TRBJ2-1; 8 bases are a match to TRBD2. With V trimmed by 3 bases and J by 2 bases, 4 bases remained unmatched. Germline V gives CDR1 SGDLS, CDR2 YYNGEE. The CDR3 consists of 15 residues. For the CDR3, the DNA is TGTGCCAGCAGCGCAAGCGGGAGTACCTACAATGAGCAGTTCTTC. It is translated as CASSASGSTYNEQFF.

The chain is built from TRBV5-1 and TRBJ1-1, with 8 bases matching TRBD1. V shed 0 bases and J 7 bases; nucleotides not matched to a gene: 8. The germline gives CDR1 SGHRS, CDR2 YFSETQ. CDR3 length equals 15 residues. CDR3: CASSLVWVGQDEAFF. CDR3 DNA: TGCGCCAGCAGCTTGGTGTGGGTGGGACAGGATGAAGCTTTCTTT.

The rearrangement links TRBV10-3 to TRBJ1-2, with TRBD1 matching 8 bases. The CDR3 loop spans 12 amino acids. Germline V gene lookup returns CDR1 ENHRY and CDR2 SYGVKD. The trim removed 10 bases at V and 4 bases at J, leaving 5 bases unmatched. For the CDR3, the DNA is TGTGCCACCGATGGGACAGGCTATGGCTACACCTTC. It is translated as CATDGTGYGYTF.